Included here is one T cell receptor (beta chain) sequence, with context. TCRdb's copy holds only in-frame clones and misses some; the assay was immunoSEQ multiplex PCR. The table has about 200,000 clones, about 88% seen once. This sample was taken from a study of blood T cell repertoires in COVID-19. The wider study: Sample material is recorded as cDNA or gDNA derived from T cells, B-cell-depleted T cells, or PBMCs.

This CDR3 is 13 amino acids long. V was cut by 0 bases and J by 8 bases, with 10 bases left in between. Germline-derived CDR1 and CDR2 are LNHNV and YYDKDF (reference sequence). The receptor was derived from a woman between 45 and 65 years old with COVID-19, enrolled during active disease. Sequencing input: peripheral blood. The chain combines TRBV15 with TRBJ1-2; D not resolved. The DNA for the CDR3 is TGTGCCACCAGCAGAGATCCGGGGTTCGGCTACACCTTC. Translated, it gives CATSRDPGFGYTF.